This TCR beta chain was sequenced for a study of cytomegalovirus exposure and HLA in healthy donors. Use of 60 Vbeta and 13 Jbeta primers characterized the PCR. Profiled with immunoSEQ multiplex PCR; TCRdb holds only in-frame clones, not every one. The sample gives 200,000 to 250,000 clones, approximately 84% of which show up once; approximately 0.5% is in the top ten. CDR1 is MDHEN, CDR2 SYDVKM, per germline. Trimming shortened V by 4 bases and J by 5 bases, and 12 bases separated the two germline ends. There are 14 residues in the CDR3. The sequence came from a middle-aged woman in good health and CMV-seronegative. Sequencing was done on a sample of PBMCs. This chain connects TRBV28 to TRBJ1-5; D is unclear. As DNA, the CDR3 is TGTGCCAGCAGTTCGCCTACCCGATATCAGCCCCAGCATTTT. This translates into CASSSPTRYQPQHF.